Below are 10 T cell receptor beta chains sequenced from a single sample in a study of blood T cell repertoires in COVID-19. TCRdb's copy holds only in-frame clones and misses some; the assay was immunoSEQ multiplex PCR. The sample has 140,000 to 150,000 clones, around 80% seen once; the top ten hold over 10%. Source material: peripheral blood. The receptors derive from a man between 60 and 75 years old with active or convalescent COVID-19.

The chain carries TRBV5-5 and TRBJ2-5, with 9 bases identical to TRBD1. CDR3 length: 16 residues. Germline CDR1 SGHKS, CDR2 YYEKEE (reference sequence). The V segment lost 0 bases and the J segment 1 base; nucleotides outside the gene matches: 4. CDR3 region: CASSLGGQGPQETQYF. CDR3 DNA sequence: TGTGCCAGCAGCTTGGGGGGACAGGGACCCCAAGAGACCCAGTACTTC.

Worth noting for this clone: This same CDR3 is encoded by further DNA sequences in the sample. The chain is built from TRBV5-1 and TRBJ1-1; D gene unclear. V was clipped by 0 bases and J by 0 bases, with 6 bases between them. Germline CDR1 reads SGHRS; CDR2 reads YFSETQ. The CDR3 contains 14 residues. The CDR3 DNA reads TGCGCCAGCAGCTTGGAGCGGGTGAACACTGAAGCTTTCTTT. Protein sequence: CASSLERVNTEAFF.

The chain recombines TRBV7-6 with TRBJ2-5; 8 positions match TRBD1. This CDR3 has 14 amino acids. Per germline, CDR1 SGHVS and CDR2 FNYEAQ. The junction had 4 bases not matched to a gene; V was cut back by 2 bases and J by 5 bases. CDR3 DNA sequence: TGTGCCAGCAGCTTAACAGGGGGGTGGGAGACCCAGTACTTC. This encodes CASSLTGGWETQYF.

J is TRBJ1-5 and V is TRBV24-1, with 7 bases that match TRBD1. The CDR3 consists of 16 residues. V dropped 3 bases and J dropped 2; count of bases not matched to a gene: 6. CDR1 and CDR2 from the germline V gene are KGHDR and SFDVKD. The CDR3 loop reads CATSDRQGGGNQPQHF. CDR3 in DNA: TGTGCCACCAGTGATCGACAGGGTGGGGGCAATCAGCCCCAGCATTTT.

The V gene is TRBV6-1, the J gene TRBJ2-1, with 7 bases identical to TRBD2. CDR3 length equals 16 residues. V shed 0 bases, J shed 1 base, and the junction held 3 bases outside the gene matches. Germline V gives CDR1 MNHNS, CDR2 SASEGT. The CDR3 region has the DNA TGTGCCAGCAGTGAAGCGGCGGGAGCATCCTACAATGAGCAGTTCTTC. It codes for CASSEAAGASYNEQFF.

This clone was observed a few times. The V gene is TRBV7-8, the J gene TRBJ1-6, with 8 bases identical to TRBD1. CDR3 size: 16 residues. The V gene end was trimmed by 0 bases and the J gene end by 6 bases; junction bases not matched to a gene: 4. Germline CDR1 is SGHVS and CDR2 is FQNEAQ. The DNA of the CDR3 is TGTGCCAGCAGCTTAGCACAGGGGGGTACTAATTCACCCCTCCACTTT. Encoded protein: CASSLAQGGTNSPLHF.

The chain employs TRBV6-2 or TRBV6-3 and TRBJ2-1; the match to TRBD2 covers 8 bases. V lost 6 bases, J lost 8 bases, and 3 bases stayed unmatched. The CDR3 is 12 amino acids. CDR1 and CDR2 from the germline V gene are MNHEY and SVGEGT. The CDR3 spells CASSPGRDEQFF. The DNA for the CDR3 is TGTGCCAGCAGCCCCGGGAGGGATGAGCAGTTCTTC.

This chain joins TRBV14 and TRBJ2-3; no clear D. The V gene lost 1 base and the J gene lost 6 bases, with 8 bases spanning the gap. The CDR3 is 13 residues long. Germline V CDR1 and CDR2: SGHDN, FVKESK. CDR3: CASSQGARDTQYF. In DNA, the CDR3 is TGTGCCAGCAGCCAAGGCGCGCGGGATACGCAGTATTTT.

V and J are TRBV19 and TRBJ1-2; D might be TRBD1 (6 bases). This CDR3 comprises 17 residues. The germline gives CDR1 LNHDA, CDR2 SQIVND (reference sequence). Trimming took off 6 bases at V and 6 bases at J, with 26 bases between the two ends. The CDR3 reads CASSSELVWGTKDGYTF. For the CDR3, the DNA is TGTGCCAGTAGCTCCGAGTTGGTTTGGGGGACAAAGGATGGCTACACCTTC.

The V gene is TRBV28, the J gene TRBJ1-1; the match to TRBD1 covers 8 bases. This CDR3 contains 14 residues. V shed 10 bases and J 1 base; nucleotides not matched to a gene: 8. Germline V CDR1 and CDR2: MDHEN, SYDVKM. The CDR3 coding sequence is TGTGCCACCAGGCGAGGACAGGGGAACACTGAAGCTTTCTTT. It encodes CATRRGQGNTEAFF.